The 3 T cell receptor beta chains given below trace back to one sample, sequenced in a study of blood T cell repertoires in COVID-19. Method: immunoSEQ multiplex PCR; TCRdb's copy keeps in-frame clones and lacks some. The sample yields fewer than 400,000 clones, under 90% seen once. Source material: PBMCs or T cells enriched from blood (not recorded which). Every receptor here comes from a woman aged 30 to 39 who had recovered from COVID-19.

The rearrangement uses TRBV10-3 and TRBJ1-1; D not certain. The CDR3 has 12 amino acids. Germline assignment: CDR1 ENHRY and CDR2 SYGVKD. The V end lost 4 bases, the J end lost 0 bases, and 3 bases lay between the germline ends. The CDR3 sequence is CAISGLNTEAFF. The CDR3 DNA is TGTGCCATCAGTGGGCTGAACACTGAAGCTTTCTTT.

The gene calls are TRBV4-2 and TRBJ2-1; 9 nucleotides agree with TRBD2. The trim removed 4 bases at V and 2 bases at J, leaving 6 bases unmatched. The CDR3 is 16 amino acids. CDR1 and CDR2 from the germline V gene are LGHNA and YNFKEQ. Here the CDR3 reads CASSRAGGNTYNEQFF. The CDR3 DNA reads TGTGCCAGCAGCCGAGCGGGGGGTAACACCTACAATGAGCAGTTCTTC.

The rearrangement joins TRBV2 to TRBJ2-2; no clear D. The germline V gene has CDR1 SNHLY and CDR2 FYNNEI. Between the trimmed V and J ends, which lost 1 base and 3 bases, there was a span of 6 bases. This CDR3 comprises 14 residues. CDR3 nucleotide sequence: TGTGCCAGCAGTGAAGTTCGGGACACCGGGGAGCTGTTTTTT. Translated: CASSEVRDTGELFF. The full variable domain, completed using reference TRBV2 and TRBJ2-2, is EPEVTQTPSHQVTQMGQEVILRCVPISNHLYFYWYRQILGQKVEFLVSFYNNEISEKSEIFDDQFSVERPDGSNFTLKIRSTKLEDSAMYFCASSEVRDTGELFFGEGSRLTVL.